These 21 T cell receptor beta chains share one sample of origin, sequenced in a study of neurological immune-mediated disorders. TCRdb ran MiXCR on the 5' RACE reads and lists one entry per CDR3 protein. Among under 90,000 distinct CDR3 sequences listed, about 9.7% were seen once. Sequenced sample: PBMCs. The receptors were gathered from a man between 50 and 59 years old in good health.

Many counts were recorded for this clonotype. The V and J genes are TRBV3-1 and TRBJ2-1; 12 positions match TRBD2. Trimming took 1 base from V and 3 from J; bases not matched to a gene: 10. Looked up from germline, CDR1 is LGHDT and CDR2 is YNNKEL (reference sequence). The CDR3 extends over 19 amino acids. The DNA of the CDR3 is TGTGCCAGCAGCCAAGTTCTAACTAGCGGGAGGTCATACTACAATGAGCAGTTCTTC. Its protein product is CASSQVLTSGRSYYNEQFF.

This clonotype has at least ten counts. The chain joins TRBV5-1 to TRBJ2-7, with TRBD1 matching over 8 bases. CDR1 is SGHRS and CDR2 is YFSETQ in the germline V gene. With 0 bases clipped from V and 0 bases from J, the junction kept 2 bases outside the gene matches. The CDR3 has 15 residues. CDR3 nucleotides: TGCGCCAGCAGCTTGGGGGACAGGAGCTCCTACGAGCAGTACTTC. This encodes CASSLGDRSSYEQYF.

This clonotype was counted at least ten times. The chain carries TRBV9 and TRBJ2-5, with 9 nucleotides matching TRBD1. Trimming removed 4 bases from V and 5 bases from J; junction bases left unmatched: 9. The CDR3 contains 15 residues. The germline V gene encodes CDR1 SGDLS and CDR2 YYNGEE. The CDR3 is CASSRRSDRGETQYF. In DNA form, the CDR3 reads TGTGCCAGCAGCCGACGATCGGACAGGGGCGAGACCCAGTACTTC. Looking up the rest from reference TRBV9 and TRBJ2-5 gives the full variable domain: DSGVTQTPKHLITATGQRVTLRCSPRSGDLSVYWYQQSLDQGLQFLIQYYNGEERAKGNILERFSAQQFPDLHSELNLSSLELGDSALYFCASSRRSDRGETQYFGPGTRLLVL.

The chain combines TRBV14 with TRBJ1-1, with unresolved D. The CDR3 totals 16 residues. V gave up 1 base and J gave up 1 base, with 13 bases separating them. CDR1 is SGHDN and CDR2 is FVKESK in the germline V gene. CDR3: CASSQVLPVGNTEAFF. The CDR3 DNA is TGTGCCAGCAGCCAAGTCCTCCCTGTGGGGAACACTGAAGCTTTCTTT. The complete variable domain, with remaining parts taken from reference TRBV14 and TRBJ1-1, reads EAGVTQFPSHSVIEKGQTVTLRCDPISGHDNLYWYRRVMGKEIKFLLHFVKESKQDESGMPNNRFLAERTGGTYSTLKVQPAELEDSGVYFCASSQVLPVGNTEAFFGQGTRLTVV.

The sample holds many counts of this clonotype. The chain combines TRBV4-2 with TRBJ2-7; 15 bases fit TRBD2. There are 18 residues in the CDR3. V shed 4 bases and J 0 bases; nucleotides not matched to a gene: 7. Per the germline V gene, CDR1 is LGHNA and CDR2 is YNFKEQ. The CDR3 coding sequence is TGTGCCAGCAGCCCTGGGGGACTAGCGGGGGGTAGCTCCTACGAGCAGTACTTC. As protein: CASSPGGLAGGSSYEQYF.

This clonotype was seen ten or more times. The rearrangement joins TRBV4-1 to TRBJ2-3; 12 nucleotides line up with TRBD2. Germline CDR1 and CDR2: MGHRA and YSYEKL. CDR3 length equals 17 residues. Trimming removed 2 bases from V and 3 bases from J; junction bases left unmatched: 6. CDR3 in amino acids: CASSQTSSGGATDTQYF. In DNA, the CDR3 is TGCGCCAGCAGCCAAACTTCTAGCGGGGGGGCAACAGATACGCAGTATTTT.

This clonotype was counted at least ten times. V usage is TRBV20-1 and J usage is TRBJ1-3; possibly TRBD1 for D (5 bases). CDR1 DFQATT and CDR2 SNEGSKA come from the germline V gene (reference sequence). The CDR3 length is 16 residues. V lost 0 bases, J lost 0 bases, and 12 bases lay in between. The CDR3 region is CSARDAGRTSGNTIYF. As DNA, the CDR3 is TGCAGTGCTAGAGACGCGGGACGGACCTCTGGAAACACCATATATTTT.

V and J are TRBV15 and TRBJ2-3; D tentatively reads TRBD1 or TRBD2 (5 bases each). Trimming removed 5 bases at V and 0 bases at J, with 18 bases between. Germline lookup yields CDR1 LNHNV and CDR2 YYDKDF (reference sequence). The CDR3 covers 17 residues. The CDR3 DNA reads TGTGCCACCAGCTCCGGGATGACAGTATCTAGCACAGATACGCAGTATTTT. Amino acids: CATSSGMTVSSTDTQYF. Full variable domain (outside the CDR3, taken from reference TRBV15 and TRBJ2-3): DAMVIQNPRYQVTQFGKPVTLSCSQTLNHNVMYWYQQKSSQAPKLLFHYYDKDFNNEADTPDNFQSRRPNTSFCFLDIRSPGLGDTAMYLCATSSGMTVSSTDTQYFGPGTRLTVL.

This clonotype appeared many times. CDR3 coding DNA: TGCAGTGGGCTCCAGGGGGAATTAGCCAAAAACATTCAGTACTTC. Translation gives CSGLQGELAKNIQYF. The chain joins TRBV20-1 to TRBJ2-4; 7 nucleotides match TRBD1. In germline, CDR1 is DFQATT, CDR2 SNEGSKA (reference sequence). V gave up 7 bases and J gave up 0 bases; unmatched junction bases: 9. This CDR3 spans 15 amino acids.

At least ten counts were recorded for this clonotype. The rearrangement links TRBV10-3 to TRBJ1-1; the D gene is possibly TRBD1 (5 bases). The CDR3 runs 13 residues. V lost 6 bases and J lost 1, with 9 bases in between. Germline V gene sequence: CDR1 ENHRY, CDR2 SYGVKD. The DNA of the CDR3 is TGTGCCATCAGGGACACCGCGAACACTGAAGCTTTCTTT. Protein product: CAIRDTANTEAFF.

This clonotype was detected a few times. CDR3 bases: TGTGCCAGCAGTTACGGGTCACTGGGGACGATGGAGACCCAGTACTTC. Amino acids: CASSYGSLGTMETQYF. This chain joins TRBV6-6 and TRBJ2-5; D is possibly TRBD1 or TRBD2 (5 bases each). The ends were cut back, 2 bases at V and 5 bases at J, with 18 bases in the middle. From germline, CDR1 is MNHNY and CDR2 SVGAGI (reference sequence). The length of the CDR3 is 16 residues.

This clonotype was seen ten or more times. The chain couples TRBV7-2 to TRBJ2-1; D might be TRBD1 or TRBD2, each matching 5 bases. The CDR3 covers 12 residues. Trimming removed 7 bases from V and 10 bases from J, with 14 bases in between. CDR1 and CDR2 (germline): SGHTA, FQGNSA. In DNA, the CDR3 is TGTGCCAGCACCAAAGGGACGCCAGAGCAGTTCTTC. It codes for CASTKGTPEQFF.

This clonotype was recorded at least ten times. The chain is built from TRBV20-1 and TRBJ1-5; TRBD1 matches 8 bases. V lost 5 bases to trimming and J lost 3 bases; unmatched junction nucleotides: 9. The CDR3 extends over 15 amino acids. CDR1 and CDR2 from the germline V gene are DFQATT and SNEGSKA (reference sequence). CDR3 amino acids: CSAPRGTGSNQPQHF. The CDR3 nucleotides are TGCAGTGCTCCCAGGGGGACAGGATCCAATCAGCCCCAGCATTTT.

At least ten counts were recorded for this clonotype. This sequence joins TRBV5-6 and TRBJ2-7, with D unclear. Germline V lookup: CDR1 SGHDT, CDR2 YYEEEE. The CDR3 is 15 amino acids. V lost 0 bases to trimming and J lost 2 bases, with 12 bases between them. In DNA form, the CDR3 reads TGTGCCAGCAGCTTGGGGATTATCCTCACCTACGAGCAGTACTTC. Its translation: CASSLGIILTYEQYF.

Many counts were recorded for this clonotype. The chain carries TRBV5-6 and TRBJ1-5, with a weak D call TRBD1 (5 bases). The CDR3 totals 13 residues. V lost 0 bases and J lost 5, with 6 bases in between. CDR1 is SGHDT and CDR2 is YYEEEE in the germline V gene. This chain's CDR3 is CASSLGQYQPQHF. CDR3 nucleotides: TGTGCCAGCAGCTTGGGACAGTATCAGCCCCAGCATTTT.

This clonotype has at least ten counts. The chain recombines TRBV6-5 with TRBJ2-7; maybe TRBD1 (6 bases). The CDR3 is made up of 15 amino acids. Trimming took 0 bases from V and 1 from J, leaving 10 bases between them. Germline CDR1 and CDR2: MNHEY and SVGAGI. Here the CDR3 reads CASSYSGRGSYEQYF. The CDR3 coding sequence is TGTGCCAGCAGTTACTCGGGCAGGGGATCCTACGAGCAGTACTTC.

As regards this clonotype: One end of the junction does not line up with germline, which may come from a read error. The chain is built from TRBV24-1 and TRBJ1-5; D possibly corresponds to TRBD1 (6 bases). The germline CDR1 and CDR2 sequences are KGHDR and SFDVKD. There are 16 residues in the CDR3. The CDR3 DNA reads as TGTGCAACCAGTGATTCCGGGACACCAAGCAATCAGCCCCGGCATTTT. Translating it yields CATSDSGTPSNQPRHF.

This clonotype was detected only a few times. J is TRBJ2-7 and V is TRBV5-1; tentatively, D is TRBD1 (6 bases). V lost 4 bases to trimming and J lost 4 bases, with 18 bases between them. This CDR3 has 15 residues. Germline loops: CDR1 SGHRS, CDR2 YFSETQ. The CDR3 protein is CASSPVTLQGYEQYF. The DNA for the CDR3 is TGCGCCAGCAGCCCCGTTACCCTACAGGGTTACGAGCAGTACTTC.

This clonotype appeared a few times. This rearrangement joins TRBV7-2 to TRBJ1-1; the D is unclear. The CDR3 totals 13 residues. CDR1 and CDR2 from the germline V gene are SGHTA and FQGNSA. Trimming shortened V by 5 bases and J by 6 bases, and 13 bases separated the two germline ends. The CDR3 spells CASSLRQVSEAFF. The CDR3 bases are TGTGCCAGCAGCCTCAGGCAGGTCTCTGAAGCTTTCTTT.

This clonotype showed up many times. The J gene is TRBJ1-2, the V gene TRBV28; 7 bases match TRBD1. This CDR3 has 16 residues. CDR1 is MDHEN, CDR2 SYDVKM, per germline. The trim removed 7 bases at V and 3 bases at J, leaving 14 bases unmatched. In nucleotides, the CDR3 is TGTGCCAGCACCCTCCCGAAGGGGGCGCAGCACTATGGCTACACCTTC. The encoded protein is CASTLPKGAQHYGYTF.

This clonotype has at least ten counts. V is TRBV18 and J is TRBJ1-2; tentative D call: TRBD1 (6 bases). Deletions cut 3 bases from V and 2 bases from J, with 7 bases between. CDR1 and CDR2 from the germline V gene are KGHSH and LQKENI. The CDR3 contains 13 residues. CDR3 sequence: CASSPTGNYGYTF. Written as DNA, the CDR3 is TGTGCCAGCTCACCCACAGGGAACTATGGCTACACCTTC.